A single sample gave rise to the 25 T cell receptor beta chains below, sequenced in a study of blood T cell repertoires in COVID-19 (dated by TCRdb to 2019 to 2021). The library came from the immunoSEQ multiplex PCR assay. Held by TCRdb, this immuneACCESS table contains in-frame sequences only and omits some clones. Under half of the omission traces to an unresolved V gene where checked; the cause of the rest is unknown. The sample yields about 76,000 clones; approximately 80% were counted once. The ten biggest clones cover roughly 18% of the sample. Sequenced material: peripheral blood. Receptor source: an older woman with acute or convalescent COVID-19.

V and J are TRBV6-5 and TRBJ2-3; 10 bases align to TRBD2. J gave up 2 bases and V 5 bases, and 4 bases lay outside the gene matches. From germline, CDR1 is MNHEY and CDR2 SVGAGI. The CDR3 covers 15 residues. CDR3 sequence reads: CASSPGLAATDTQYF. The DNA of the CDR3 is TGTGCCAGCAGTCCCGGACTAGCGGCCACAGATACGCAGTATTTT.

This chain joins TRBV7-9 and TRBJ1-2; 7 bases map to TRBD1. J lost 3 bases, V lost 3 bases, and 10 bases had no gene match. This CDR3 has 16 residues. Germline CDR1 reads SEHNR; CDR2 reads FQNEAQ (reference sequence). The CDR3 sequence is CASSFPLTGEYYGYTF. Here the CDR3 DNA reads TGTGCCAGCAGCTTCCCCTTAACAGGGGAGTACTATGGCTACACCTTC.

The chain combines TRBV25-1 with TRBJ1-4, with D tentatively TRBD1 (5 bases). The V and J ends lost 2 bases and 5 bases respectively, with 12 bases between them. In germline, CDR1 is MGHDK, CDR2 SYGVNS. The CDR3 sequence is 15 residues long. The CDR3 DNA is TGTGCCAGCAGTGAAGGGGTCAACAGGAATGAAAAACTGTTTTTT. This sequence encodes CASSEGVNRNEKLFF.

The chain uses TRBV6-1 and TRBJ2-3; the D gene is possibly TRBD2 (6 bases). With 0 bases removed from V and 8 bases from J, the gap between germline ends came to 18 bases. This CDR3 has 16 residues. Germline V gives CDR1 MNHNS, CDR2 SASEGT. The CDR3 coding sequence is TGTGCCAGCAGTGAAGCAAACTCCGGTCGGGGAGGTACGCAGTATTTT. Translation: CASSEANSGRGGTQYF.

This chain links TRBV5-1 with TRBJ2-5, with 9 bases aligning to TRBD1. The V gene's germline CDR1 is SGHRS and CDR2 YFSETQ. V lost 4 bases and J lost 5; bases outside the gene matches: 9. This CDR3 has 15 residues. The CDR3 reads CASSLRTGDAETQYF. The CDR3 DNA reads as TGCGCCAGCAGCCTAAGGACAGGGGACGCGGAGACCCAGTACTTC.

The chain uses TRBV6-1 and TRBJ1-2; D gene unclear. V dropped 1 base and J dropped 3 bases, with 6 bases sitting between them. CDR3 length: 13 residues. Germline V gives CDR1 MNHNS, CDR2 SASEGT. The CDR3 coding sequence is TGTGCCAGCAGTGAAGGTGTCTACTATGGCTACACCTTC. This translates into CASSEGVYYGYTF.

This clone was counted many times. The chain links TRBV19 to TRBJ1-2; D gene uncertain. The V end lost 3 bases, the J end lost 4 bases, and 9 bases lay between the germline ends. The length of the CDR3 is 13 residues. Germline V gene data show CDR1 as LNHDA and CDR2 as SQIVND (reference sequence). CDR3 DNA sequence: TGTGCCAGTAGTATCCCACAGAGCTATGGCTACACCTTC. Translated: CASSIPQSYGYTF.

The chain employs TRBV7-2 and TRBJ1-1; perhaps TRBD1 as D (5 bases). V shed 3 bases and J shed 0 bases, with 17 bases lying between them. CDR3 length: 17 amino acids. Germline CDR1 and CDR2: SGHTA and FQGNSA. The CDR3, as DNA: TGTGCCAGCAGCTTCGCGGCAGGGCCGGGGGTGAACACTGAAGCTTTCTTT. Its protein is CASSFAAGPGVNTEAFF.

V usage is TRBV28 and J usage is TRBJ1-5, with a tentative D call TRBD1 (6 bases). From germline, CDR1 is MDHEN and CDR2 SYDVKM. Trimming took off 7 bases at V and 5 bases at J, with 15 bases between the two ends. The CDR3 has 14 residues. The CDR3 DNA sequence: TGTGCCAGCATCGGCACAGGGACCTATCAGCCCCAGCATTTT. It translates to CASIGTGTYQPQHF.

This clone has a single count. V is TRBV12-5 and J is TRBJ1-1, with 7 nucleotides matching TRBD1. Germline trimming cut 1 base from V and 7 bases from J; bases unmatched to any gene: 9. In germline, CDR1 is LGHNT, CDR2 FRNRAP. The CDR3 sequence is 15 residues long. CDR3 nucleotide sequence: TGTGCTAGTGGTTTGGACTACGGGACAGCAAATGAAGCTTTCTTT. It specifies CASGLDYGTANEAFF.

The chain recombines TRBV30 with TRBJ2-1, with TRBD1 identical over 7 bases. Germline CDR1 is GTSNPN and CDR2 is SVGIG (reference sequence). Trimming at V came to 4 bases and at J to 5 bases, leaving 5 bases not matched to a gene. The CDR3 runs 13 residues. CDR3 in amino acids: CAWNQGVNNEQFF. The CDR3 coding sequence is TGTGCCTGGAACCAGGGGGTAAACAATGAGCAGTTCTTC.

This clone occurred once. J is TRBJ1-5 and V is TRBV24-1; D unresolved. CDR1 KGHDR and CDR2 SFDVKD come from the germline V gene. The CDR3 is 13 residues long. V was clipped by 5 bases and J by 0 bases, with 4 bases between them. CDR3 protein: CATSARSNQPQHF. Here the CDR3 DNA reads TGTGCCACCAGTGCCCGTAGCAATCAGCCCCAGCATTTT.

The rearrangement joins TRBV19 to TRBJ1-2, with a possible D match to TRBD1 (5 bases). V dropped 3 bases and J dropped 4 bases, with 12 bases sitting between them. The CDR3 sequence is 14 residues long. Germline CDR1 and CDR2: LNHDA and SQIVND (reference sequence). DNA of the CDR3: TGTGCCAGTAGTATCGGGGGACCTCTCTATGGCTACACCTTC. Amino acids: CASSIGGPLYGYTF.

V is TRBV7-9 and J is TRBJ1-2; D unclear. The V and J ends lost 5 bases and 4 bases respectively, with 8 bases between them. The length of the CDR3 is 12 residues. From germline, CDR1 is SEHNR and CDR2 FQNEAQ (reference sequence). The CDR3 sequence: CASSRETYGYTF. CDR3 bases: TGTGCCAGCAGCCGGGAGACCTATGGCTACACCTTC.

The chain carries TRBV11-3 and TRBJ2-7, with 7 bases aligning to TRBD1. V trimming: 3 bases; J trimming: 8 bases; junction bases outside the gene matches: 10. The CDR3 length is 14 residues. The germline V gene has CDR1 SGHNT and CDR2 YENEEA. CDR3: CASSFSGGTGKQYF. CDR3 nucleotide sequence: TGTGCCAGCAGCTTCTCAGGGGGAACGGGCAAGCAGTACTTC.

This clone was found a few times. The V call is TRBV6-5, the J call TRBJ1-1; 7 positions agree with TRBD1. Germline-derived CDR1 and CDR2 are MNHEY and SVGAGI. J gave up 1 base and V 7 bases, and 9 bases lay outside the gene matches. This CDR3 contains 15 residues. The CDR3 sequence is CASKTQGVGNTEAFF. In DNA, the CDR3 is TGTGCCAGCAAGACCCAGGGGGTAGGGAACACTGAAGCTTTCTTT.

For the CDR3, the DNA is TGTGCCAGCTCACCCCCTAGCTGGGAGACCCAGTACTTC. Protein product: CASSPPSWETQYF. V usage is TRBV18 and J usage is TRBJ2-5; the D gene is possibly TRBD2 (5 bases). Deletions cut 3 bases from V and 5 bases from J, with 10 bases between. CDR3 length equals 13 residues. From germline, CDR1 is KGHSH and CDR2 LQKENI. The variable domain in full, completed from reference TRBV18 and TRBJ2-5, reads NAGVMQNPRHLVRRRGQEARLRCSPMKGHSHVYWYRQLPEEGLKFMVYLQKENIIDESGMPKERFSAEFPKEGPSILRIQQVVRGDSAAYFCASSPPSWETQYFGPGTRLLVL.

There are a few counts of this clone. V is TRBV5-4 and J is TRBJ1-1; 8 positions match TRBD1. This CDR3 is 17 amino acids long. CDR1 and CDR2 (germline): SGHNT, YYREEE (reference sequence). V shed 4 bases, J shed 3 bases, and the junction held 14 bases outside the gene matches. CDR3 DNA sequence: TGTGCCAGCAGCGATATTGACAGGGGTTCCTTAGACACTGAAGCTTTCTTT. Translated: CASSDIDRGSLDTEAFF.

This clone was picked up many times. Other nucleotide sequences in the sample specify the same CDR3. The chain has TRBV19 and TRBJ2-6, with TRBD1 matching over 8 bases. V was pared by 6 bases and J by 3 bases, with 4 bases of the junction left unmatched. The CDR3 has 15 amino acids. Germline V CDR1 and CDR2: LNHDA, SQIVND (reference sequence). CDR3 bases: TGTGCCAGTAGACGACAGGGGTTTGGGGCCAACGTCCTGACTTTC. This codes for CASRRQGFGANVLTF.

This sequence joins TRBV19 and TRBJ2-3, with a possible D match to TRBD1 (6 bases). The CDR3 extends over 15 amino acids. CDR1 and CDR2 (germline): LNHDA, SQIVND (reference sequence). V lost 1 base to trimming and J lost 0 bases, with 8 bases between them. The CDR3 DNA sequence: TGTGCCAGTAGTATAGGGCAGGGGAGCACAGATACGCAGTATTTT. It specifies CASSIGQGSTDTQYF.

The rearrangement links TRBV28 to TRBJ2-7; 8 nucleotides match TRBD2. The CDR3 has 16 amino acids. The germline CDR1 and CDR2 sequences are MDHEN and SYDVKM. After removal of 5 bases from V and 9 bases from J, the junction contained 18 bases not matched to a gene. CDR3 in DNA: TGTGCCAGCAGTCCGCCGGGGGGGCCGAGTGAAGGCTTGCAGTACTTC. As protein: CASSPPGGPSEGLQYF. Using reference TRBV28 and TRBJ2-7 for the parts outside the CDR3, the full variable domain is DVKVTQSSRYLVKRTGEKVFLECVQDMDHENMFWYRQDPGLGLRLIYFSYDVKMKEKGDIPEGYSVSREKKERFSLILESASTNQTSMYLCASSPPGGPSEGLQYFGPGTRLTVT.

The J gene is TRBJ2-7, the V gene TRBV10-3, with 7 bases matching TRBD1. V lost 5 bases to trimming and J lost 5 bases; unmatched junction nucleotides: 3. The germline CDR1 and CDR2 sequences are ENHRY and SYGVKD. There are 12 residues in the CDR3. The CDR3 region is CAISSDRDEQYV. In DNA, the CDR3 is TGTGCCATCAGTTCCGACAGGGACGAGCAGTACGTC.

This clone was detected a few times. The sample holds other DNA sequences that translate to the same CDR3. The chain joins TRBV3-1 (or the pseudogene TRBV3-2) to TRBJ2-3, with 14 nucleotides matching TRBD2. The germline CDR1 and CDR2 sequences are LGHDT and YNNKEL (reference sequence). The V and J ends lost 1 base and 4 bases, in that order; junction bases with no gene match: 4. This CDR3 region has 17 residues. CDR3 protein: CASSQARLAGGPDTQYF. CDR3 DNA: TGTGCCAGCAGCCAAGCTCGACTAGCGGGGGGGCCAGATACGCAGTATTTT.

This rearrangement joins TRBV12-5 to TRBJ2-7; D not resolved. This CDR3 comprises 15 residues. Per germline, CDR1 LGHNT and CDR2 FRNRAP. Here the CDR3 DNA reads TGTGTCCTACGTGCCGTCATGGAGAGCTCCTACGAGCAGTACTTC. Encoded protein: CVLRAVMESSYEQYF.

The chain joins TRBV19 to TRBJ2-1, with TRBD1 identical over 9 bases. Germline CDR1 LNHDA, CDR2 SQIVND (reference sequence). V shed 8 bases, J shed 2 bases, and the junction held 7 bases outside the gene matches. The CDR3 contains 15 residues. CDR3 in DNA: TGTGCCAGTGGGACCCGGGACAGGGCCTACAATGAGCAGTTCTTC. Encoded protein: CASGTRDRAYNEQFF. The full variable domain, with the rest looked up from reference TRBV19 and TRBJ2-1, is DGGITQSPKYLFRKEGQNVTLSCEQNLNHDAMYWYRQDPGQGLRLIYYSQIVNDFQKGDIAEGYSVSREKKESFPLTVTSAQKNPTAFYLCASGTRDRAYNEQFFGPGTRLTVL.